The 10 T cell receptor beta chains below all came from one sample that was sequenced in a study of cytomegalovirus exposure and HLA in healthy donors. PCR was performed using 60 Vbeta and 13 Jbeta primers. Clones were sequenced by immunoSEQ multiplex PCR, and TCRdb holds only the in-frame ones, with some missing. This table has 100,000 to 150,000 clones, approximately 17% appearing once. Input material: PBMCs. The source of these receptors is a female donor in good health and CMV-seropositive.

Only a few counts were recorded for this clone. V usage is TRBV9 and J usage is TRBJ2-1; TRBD2 is a possible D gene (5 bases). This CDR3 has 16 amino acids. CDR1 and CDR2 from the germline V gene are SGDLS and YYNGEE. V was clipped by 6 bases and J by 2 bases, with 18 bases between them. CDR3 DNA: TGTGCCAGCACCCTGAACCCGGGGTTGACCTACAATGAGCAGTTCTTC. Translated: CASTLNPGLTYNEQFF.

This clone was picked up a small number of times. The J gene is TRBJ2-5, the V gene TRBV7-2; a possible D gene is TRBD1 (5 bases). Per germline, CDR1 SGHTA and CDR2 FQGNSA. V was clipped by 4 bases and J by 2 bases, with 8 bases between them. The CDR3 length is 13 residues. CDR3 nucleotides: TGTGCCAGCAGCTCAGGGAATCAAGAGACCCAGTACTTC. It yields the protein CASSSGNQETQYF.

This clone was seen only a few times. The J gene is TRBJ2-7, the V gene TRBV27; a possible D gene is TRBD1 (6 bases). The germline V gene has CDR1 MNHEY and CDR2 SMNVEV (reference sequence). Trimming pared 2 bases from V and 3 bases from J, leaving 8 bases between. CDR3 length: 13 amino acids. CDR3 amino acids: CASSLAGDYEQYF. In DNA form, the CDR3 reads TGTGCCAGCAGTTTAGCAGGGGACTACGAGCAGTACTTC.

For the CDR3, the DNA is TGCGCCAGCAGCCCAGGGGACAGTCCCAACTATGGCTACACCTTC. Its translation: CASSPGDSPNYGYTF. This chain links TRBV4-1 with TRBJ1-2; 7 positions match TRBD1. The CDR3 loop spans 15 amino acids. From germline, CDR1 is MGHRA and CDR2 YSYEKL. V dropped 4 bases and J dropped 2; count of bases not matched to a gene: 7.

This clone is a singleton in its sample. Compared with germline, one end of the junction differs, possibly owing to a read error. Other DNA sequences in the same sample also yield this CDR3. V and J are TRBV6-5 and TRBJ1-4, with 9 bases identical to TRBD1. The CDR3 length is 13 residues. Germline V gene sequence: CDR1 MNHEY, CDR2 SVGAGI. Here the CDR3 reads CASRKDRGKKLFF. In DNA, the CDR3 is TGCGCCAGCAGAAAAGACAGGGGGAAAAAACTGTTTTTT.

V usage is TRBV6-6 and J usage is TRBJ2-7; 7 positions match TRBD2. Germline loops: CDR1 MNHNY, CDR2 SVGAGI (reference sequence). With 6 bases clipped from V and 2 bases from J, the junction kept 10 bases outside the gene matches. The CDR3 covers 15 residues. The CDR3 protein is CASSLPSGSAYEQYF. In DNA form, the CDR3 reads TGTGCCAGCAGCCTACCTAGCGGAAGCGCCTACGAGCAGTACTTC.

This chain uses TRBV5-4 with TRBJ1-2; TRBD1 is a possible D gene (6 bases). V dropped 0 bases and J dropped 3 bases, with 9 bases sitting between them. The germline V gene encodes CDR1 SGHNT and CDR2 YYREEE (reference sequence). This CDR3 is 14 amino acids long. The CDR3 protein is CASSLADRYYGYTF. The CDR3 DNA follows: TGTGCCAGCAGCTTGGCGGACAGATACTATGGCTACACCTTC.

V usage is TRBV9 and J usage is TRBJ2-3; tentative D call: TRBD2 (6 bases). The CDR3 is made up of 15 amino acids. Trimming removed 7 bases at V and 6 bases at J, with 21 bases between. Germline CDR1 reads SGDLS; CDR2 reads YYNGEE. The CDR3 bases are TGTGCCAGCTGCCCGGGGGACCCGGCGCGGGATACGCAGTATTTT. It is translated as CASCPGDPARDTQYF.

The chain uses TRBV27 and TRBJ2-5; perhaps TRBD1 as D (5 bases). This CDR3 contains 14 residues. CDR1 is MNHEY, CDR2 SMNVEV, per germline (reference sequence). Trimming took 5 bases from V and 4 from J, leaving 14 bases between them. As DNA, the CDR3 is TGTGCCAGCAGTCGGACAATCCGAGGAGAGACCCAGTACTTC. It specifies CASSRTIRGETQYF.

This clone has only a few counts. The gene calls are TRBV5-4 and TRBJ2-1; 9 bases map to TRBD2. Unmatched junction bases numbered 9, after V lost 4 bases and J lost 4 bases. The CDR3 has 16 amino acids. The germline gives CDR1 SGHNT, CDR2 YYREEE (reference sequence). DNA for the CDR3: TGTGCCAGCAGCCGGAAACTAGCGGGTTCTTACAATGAGCAGTTCTTC. Its protein is CASSRKLAGSYNEQFF.